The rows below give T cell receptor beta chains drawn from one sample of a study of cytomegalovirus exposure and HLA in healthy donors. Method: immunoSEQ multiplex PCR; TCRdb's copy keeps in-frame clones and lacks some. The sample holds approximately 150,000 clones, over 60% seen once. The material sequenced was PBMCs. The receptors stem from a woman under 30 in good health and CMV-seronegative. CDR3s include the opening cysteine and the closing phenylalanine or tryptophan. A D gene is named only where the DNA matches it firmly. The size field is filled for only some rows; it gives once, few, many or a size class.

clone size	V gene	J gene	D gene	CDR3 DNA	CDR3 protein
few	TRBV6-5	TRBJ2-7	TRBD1	TGTGCCAGCAGTTACACACAGGGGGGCTCCTACGAGCAGTACTTC	CASSYTQGGSYEQYF
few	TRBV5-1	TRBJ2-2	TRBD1	TGCGCCAGCAGCCCACGGGACAGGGGCTCCCTCGGGGAGCTGTTTTTT	CASSPRDRGSLGELFF
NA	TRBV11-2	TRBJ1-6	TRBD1	TGTGCCAGCAGCCCAGCCGGACAGGGTGATTCACCCCTCCACTTT	CASSPAGQGDSPLHF
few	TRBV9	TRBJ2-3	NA	TGTGCCAGCAGCGTAAGGCAGGGTTTCGCAGATACGCAGTATTTT	CASSVRQGFADTQYF
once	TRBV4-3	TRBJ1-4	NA	TGCGCCAGCAGCCCCGGTGGTACAACTAATGAAAAACTGTTTTTT	CASSPGGTTNEKLFF
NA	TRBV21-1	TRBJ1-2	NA	TGTGCCAGCAGCAAATATATAGGACAGCTCCAAAACTATGGCTACACCTTC	CASSKYIGQLQNYGYTF
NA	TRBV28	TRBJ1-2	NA	TGTGCCAGCAGTTTATACGCGGGGCCGGAGGGCTACACCTTC	CASSLYAGPEGYTF
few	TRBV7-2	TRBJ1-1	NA	TGTGCCAGCAGCTTAGCGGGAGGAGTGGGGGCTGAAGCTTTCTTT	CASSLAGGVGAEAFF
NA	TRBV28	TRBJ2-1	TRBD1	TGTGCCAGCAGTTTATCCGGACAGGGGGTAGGGTTCTTC	CASSLSGQGVGFF
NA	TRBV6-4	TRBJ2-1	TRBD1	TGTGCCAGCAGCCCCGGGACAGGGGGTTACAATGAGCAGTTCTTC	CASSPGTGGYNEQFF
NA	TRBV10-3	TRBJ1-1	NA	TGTGCCATCAGTGACCCGCACAGGGCTCATGAAGCTTTCTTT	CAISDPHRAHEAFF
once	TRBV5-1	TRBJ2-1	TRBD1	TGCGCCAGCAGCCCCCGGGACAGGGGGGACCATGAGCAGTTCTTC	CASSPRDRGDHEQFF
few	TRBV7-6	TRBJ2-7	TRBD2	TGTGCCAGCAGCCAGTGGGCGGGGACTAGCTCCTACGAGCAGTACTTC	CASSQWAGTSSYEQYF
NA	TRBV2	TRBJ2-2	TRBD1	TGTGCCAGCAGGGATCACAGGGGGAGTAGGACCGGGGAGCTGTTTTTT	CASRDHRGSRTGELFF
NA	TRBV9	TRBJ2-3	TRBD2	TGTGCCAGCAGCGTAGGGACTAGCGGGGGGGCTGGCACAGATACGCAGTATTTT	CASSVGTSGGAGTDTQYF
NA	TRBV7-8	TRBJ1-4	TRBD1	TGTGCCAGCAGCTTTGGACAGGGGTGGGCTAATGAAAAACTGTTTTTT	CASSFGQGWANEKLFF
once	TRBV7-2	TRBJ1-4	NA	TGTGCCAGCAGCTTAGCCGATGGCCAGGAAAAACTGTTTTTT	CASSLADGQEKLFF
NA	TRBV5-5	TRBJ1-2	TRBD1	TGTGCCAGCAGCGCGGAACCGGGACAGGCGGCGTATAACTATGGCTACACCTTC	CASSAEPGQAAYNYGYTF
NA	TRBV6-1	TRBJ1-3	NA	TGTGCCAGCACCCTTACAGGGACCTCTGGAAACACCATATATTTT	CASTLTGTSGNTIYF
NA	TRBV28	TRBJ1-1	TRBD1	TGTGCCAGCAGTTTCACTACCACAGGACAGGGAAACACTGAAGCTTTCTTT	CASSFTTTGQGNTEAFF
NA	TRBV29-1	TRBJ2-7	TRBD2	TGCAGCGTTGTAGCGGGGATGGCTTACGAGCAGTACTTC	CSVVAGMAYEQYF
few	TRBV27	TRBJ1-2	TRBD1	TGTGCCAGCAGTTCGGTACTACAGGGGAGCTATGGCTACACCTTC	CASSSVLQGSYGYTF
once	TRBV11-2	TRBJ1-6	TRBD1	TGTGCCAGCAGCCGCGACAGGGTAGATTCACCCCTCCACTTT	CASSRDRVDSPLHF
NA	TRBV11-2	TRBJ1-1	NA	TGTGCCAGCAGCCGCCGGGAGCTGAACACTGAAGCTTTCTTC	CASSRRELNTEAFF
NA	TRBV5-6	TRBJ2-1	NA	TGTGCCAGCAGCTCCGGGGATGAGCAGTTCTTC	CASSSGDEQFF
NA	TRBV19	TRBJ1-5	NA	TGTGCCGAAGCCGACTGGGATCAGCCCCAGCATTTT	CAEADWDQPQHF
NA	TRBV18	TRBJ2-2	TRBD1	TGTGCCAGCTCACGGGCATCGCGACAGGGGAGGAACACCGGGGAGCTGTTTTTT	CASSRASRQGRNTGELFF
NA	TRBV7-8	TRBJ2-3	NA	TGTGCCAGCAGCGCCCCTCGAGAAGATACGCAGTATTTT	CASSAPREDTQYF
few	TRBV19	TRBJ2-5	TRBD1	TGTGCCAGTAGTATCTGGGACAGGGGCCAAGAGACCCAGTACTTC	CASSIWDRGQETQYF
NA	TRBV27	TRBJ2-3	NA	TGTGCCAGCCACCCCCAGGGGTGGGGCACAGATACGCAGTATTTT	CASHPQGWGTDTQYF
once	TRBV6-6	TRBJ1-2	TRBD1	TGTGCCACTTCGACAGGGGGCGACTATGGCTACACCTTC	CATSTGGDYGYTF
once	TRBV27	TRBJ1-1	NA	TGTGCCAGCAGTTTATTAATCGGTGGGCTGAACACTGAAGCTTTCTTT	CASSLLIGGLNTEAFF
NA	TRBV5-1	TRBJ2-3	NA	TGCGCCAGCAGCTTGCAGGCACCAGATACGCAGTATTTT	CASSLQAPDTQYF
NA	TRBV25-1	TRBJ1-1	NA	TGTGCCAGCAGTGATGATGTTCGCAGGGAGGCGGACACTGAAGCTTTCTTT	CASSDDVRREADTEAFF
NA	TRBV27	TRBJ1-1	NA	TGTGCCAGCAGTTGGCGGGGGTGGGGCGAAGGAACTGAAGCTTTCTTT	CASSWRGWGEGTEAFF
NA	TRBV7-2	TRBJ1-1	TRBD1	TGTGCCAGCAGCCCCACGACAGGGGCGGGCACTGAAGCTTTCTTT	CASSPTTGAGTEAFF
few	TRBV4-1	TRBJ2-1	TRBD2	TGCGCCAGCAACTCGGGACTAGCGGGAGAGTCCTACAATGAGCAGTTCTTC	CASNSGLAGESYNEQFF
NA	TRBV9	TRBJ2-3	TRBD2	TGTGCCAGCAGCGTAGGGGGTAGCGGGGGCATCACAGATACGCAGTATTTT	CASSVGGSGGITDTQYF
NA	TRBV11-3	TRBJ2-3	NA	TGTGCCAGCAGCTCGGGACTTCGTCCAGATACGCAGTATTTT	CASSSGLRPDTQYF
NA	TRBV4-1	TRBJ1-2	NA	TGCGCCAGCAGCCAAGATCCCTATCAACCGGCAGGGATCTATGGCTACACCTTC	CASSQDPYQPAGIYGYTF
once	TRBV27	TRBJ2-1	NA	TGTGCCAGCAGGCAGGGACTGACAAAGAATGAGCAGTTCTTC	CASRQGLTKNEQFF
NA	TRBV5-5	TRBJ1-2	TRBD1	TGTGCCAGCAGCTTGTTCGCTTCGGGACAGGGGGCGCGTCGCTATGGCTACACCTTC	CASSLFASGQGARRYGYTF
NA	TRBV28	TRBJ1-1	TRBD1	TGTGCCAGCAGTTTAGACAGGGAAATGCAGACTGAAGCTTTCTTT	CASSLDREMQTEAFF
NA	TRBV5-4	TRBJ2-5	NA	TGTGCCAGCAGTAATCTAGCGACCCCGGGCGAGACCCAGTACTTC	CASSNLATPGETQYF
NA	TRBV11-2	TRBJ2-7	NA	TGTGCCAGCAGCTTAGCCGGGGACGAGCAGTACTTC	CASSLAGDEQYF
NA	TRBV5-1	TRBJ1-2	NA	TGCGCCAGCAGCACAACACTGGGGGGAACCTATGGCTACACCTTC	CASSTTLGGTYGYTF
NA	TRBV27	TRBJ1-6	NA	TGTGCCAGCAGTCCCGACAGATATAATTCACCCCTCCACTTT	CASSPDRYNSPLHF
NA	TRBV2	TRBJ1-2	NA	TGTGCCCGCTCACCGGCCGGGAACTATGGCTACACCTTC	CARSPAGNYGYTF
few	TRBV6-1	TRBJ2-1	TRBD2	TGTGCCAGCAGTGGTACGGGGACTAGCGGGAGGGTCCGGTACAATGAGCAGTTCTTC	CASSGTGTSGRVRYNEQFF
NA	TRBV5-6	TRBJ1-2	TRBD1	TGTGCCAGCAGCTCCCGGGACAGCAACTATGGCTACACCTTC	CASSSRDSNYGYTF
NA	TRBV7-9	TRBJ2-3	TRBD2	TGTGCCAGCAGCTACGGGACTAGCGGGACCACAGATACGCAGTATTTT	CASSYGTSGTTDTQYF
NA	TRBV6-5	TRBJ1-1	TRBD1	TGTGCCAGCAGTACCGCCCAGGGGGGTAGAGCTTTCTTT	CASSTAQGGRAFF
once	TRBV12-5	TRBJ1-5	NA	TGTGCTAGTGGGGGGGAGGTGAGCAATCAGCCCCAGCATTTT	CASGGEVSNQPQHF
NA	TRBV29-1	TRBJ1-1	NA	TGCAGCGTTGCCGGACAGTACACTGAAGCTTTCTTT	CSVAGQYTEAFF
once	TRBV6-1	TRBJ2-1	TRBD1	TGTGCCAGCAGTGAAGGGACAGGGGCCTACAATGAGCAGTTCTTC	CASSEGTGAYNEQFF
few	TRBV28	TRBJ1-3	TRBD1	TGTGCCAGCAGCTCACAACAGGGGACACCGTCTGGAAACACCATATATTTT	CASSSQQGTPSGNTIYF
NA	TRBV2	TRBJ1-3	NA	TGTGCCAGCAGTGTCAAGAACAGCCTCTCTGGAAACACCATATATTTT	CASSVKNSLSGNTIYF